This TCR beta chain was sequenced for a study of shared clonotypes between healthy human individuals. General study points: Specimens sampled were limited to blood, with tissue repertoires likely differing.

Sequenced by immunoSEQ multiplex PCR; TCRdb stores in-frame clones only, minus some. The table includes about 600,000 clones, 95% to 98% detected once. As to this clone: No antigen is known for it. Other DNA sequences within the sample encode an identical CDR3.

In germline, CDR1 is MDHEN, CDR2 SYDVKM. CDR3 length equals 11 residues. V was trimmed by 2 bases and J by 9 bases, leaving 5 bases between them. The sequencing sample was made of naive CD4+ T cells sorted from blood. The subset is: CD45RA+ positively selected. The chain employs TRBV28 and TRBJ2-1, with D perhaps matching TRBD2 (5 bases). This clonotype was sampled from a woman between 25 and 40 years old in good health. The CDR3 DNA sequence: TGTGCCAGCAGTTTACGGGGTGAGCAGTTCTTC. It yields the protein CASSLRGEQFF.